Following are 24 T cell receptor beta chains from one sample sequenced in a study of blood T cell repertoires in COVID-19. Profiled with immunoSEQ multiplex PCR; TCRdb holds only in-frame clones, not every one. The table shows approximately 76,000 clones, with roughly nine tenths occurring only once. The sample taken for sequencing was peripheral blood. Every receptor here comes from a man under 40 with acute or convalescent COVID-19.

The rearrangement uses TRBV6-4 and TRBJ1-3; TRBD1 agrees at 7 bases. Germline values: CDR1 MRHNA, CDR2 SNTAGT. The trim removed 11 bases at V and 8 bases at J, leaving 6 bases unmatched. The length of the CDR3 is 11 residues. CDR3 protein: CAGPDRDTIYF. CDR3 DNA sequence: TGTGCCGGCCCTGACAGGGACACCATATATTTT.

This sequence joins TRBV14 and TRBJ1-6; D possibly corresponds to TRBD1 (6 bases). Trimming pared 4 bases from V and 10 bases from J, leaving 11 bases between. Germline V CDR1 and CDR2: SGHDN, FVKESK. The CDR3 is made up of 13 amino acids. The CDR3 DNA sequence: TGTGCCAGCAGCCTAAAAGGGGGATCACCCCTCCACTTT. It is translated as CASSLKGGSPLHF.

As DNA, the CDR3 is TGTGCCAGCAGTTTGGGACCCCAGGGGGAAAGCACAGATACGCAGTATTTT. Its translation is CASSLGPQGESTDTQYF. The chain uses TRBV27 and TRBJ2-3; 7 nucleotides agree with TRBD1. Germline V gene data show CDR1 as MNHEY and CDR2 as SMNVEV (reference sequence). The trim removed 3 bases at V and 0 bases at J, leaving 9 bases unmatched. The CDR3 has 17 residues.

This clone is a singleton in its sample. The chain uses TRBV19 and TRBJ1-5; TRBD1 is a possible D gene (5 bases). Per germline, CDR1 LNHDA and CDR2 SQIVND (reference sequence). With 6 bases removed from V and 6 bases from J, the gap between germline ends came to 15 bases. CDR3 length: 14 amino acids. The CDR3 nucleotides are TGTGCCAGTAGGCCGGGGAGGGGAGGTCAGCCCCAGCATTTT. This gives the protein CASRPGRGGQPQHF. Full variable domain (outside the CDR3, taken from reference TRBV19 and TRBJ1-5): DGGITQSPKYLFRKEGQNVTLSCEQNLNHDAMYWYRQDPGQGLRLIYYSQIVNDFQKGDIAEGYSVSREKKESFPLTVTSAQKNPTAFYLCASRPGRGGQPQHFGDGTRLSIL.

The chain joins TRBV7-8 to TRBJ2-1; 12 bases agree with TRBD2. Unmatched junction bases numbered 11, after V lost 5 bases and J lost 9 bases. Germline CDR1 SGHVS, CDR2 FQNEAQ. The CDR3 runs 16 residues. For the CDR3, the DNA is TGTGCCAGCAGCCAGCTGACTAGCGGGAGAAGGGGTGAGCAGTTCTTC. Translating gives CASSQLTSGRRGEQFF.

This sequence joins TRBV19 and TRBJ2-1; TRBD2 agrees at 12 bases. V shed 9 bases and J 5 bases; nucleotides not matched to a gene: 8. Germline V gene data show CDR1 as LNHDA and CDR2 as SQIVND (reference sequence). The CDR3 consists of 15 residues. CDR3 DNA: TGTGCCAGCACTAGGACTAGCGGGATCCACAATGAGCAGTTCTTC. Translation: CASTRTSGIHNEQFF.

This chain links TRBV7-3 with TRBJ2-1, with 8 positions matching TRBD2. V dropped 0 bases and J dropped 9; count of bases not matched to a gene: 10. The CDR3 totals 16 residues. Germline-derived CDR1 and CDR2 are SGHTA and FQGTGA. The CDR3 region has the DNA TGTGCCAGCAGCTTAACTCCCAGCGGGAGAGGCAGTGAGCAGTTCTTC. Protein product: CASSLTPSGRGSEQFF.

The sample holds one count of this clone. CDR3 nucleotides: TGTGCCAGCAGGGGACAGGGCGGGGGCACAGATACGCAGTATTTT. Translated, it gives CASRGQGGGTDTQYF. The rearrangement links TRBV6-5 to TRBJ2-3; TRBD1 matches at 9 bases. Germline V gene data show CDR1 as MNHEY and CDR2 as SVGAGI. CDR3 length equals 15 residues. V lost 6 bases and J lost 1; bases outside the gene matches: 5.

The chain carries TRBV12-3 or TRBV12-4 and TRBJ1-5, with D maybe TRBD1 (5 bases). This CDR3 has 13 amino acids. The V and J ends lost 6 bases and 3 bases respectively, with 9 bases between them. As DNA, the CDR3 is TGTGCCAGCAGCCTACAGGCCAATCAGCCCCAGCATTTT. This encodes CASSLQANQPQHF.

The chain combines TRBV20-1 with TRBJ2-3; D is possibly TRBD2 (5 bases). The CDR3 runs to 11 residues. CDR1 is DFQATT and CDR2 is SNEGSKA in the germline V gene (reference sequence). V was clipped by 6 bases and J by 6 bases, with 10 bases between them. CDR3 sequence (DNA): TGCAGTGCGCCGAGCGGCGATACGCAGTATTTT. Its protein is CSAPSGDTQYF.

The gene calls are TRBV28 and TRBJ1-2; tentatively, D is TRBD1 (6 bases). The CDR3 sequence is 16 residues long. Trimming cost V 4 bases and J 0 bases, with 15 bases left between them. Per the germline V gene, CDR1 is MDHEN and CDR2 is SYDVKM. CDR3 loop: CASSWGPSDPNYGYTF. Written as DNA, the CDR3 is TGTGCCAGCAGTTGGGGGCCATCGGACCCTAACTATGGCTACACCTTC.

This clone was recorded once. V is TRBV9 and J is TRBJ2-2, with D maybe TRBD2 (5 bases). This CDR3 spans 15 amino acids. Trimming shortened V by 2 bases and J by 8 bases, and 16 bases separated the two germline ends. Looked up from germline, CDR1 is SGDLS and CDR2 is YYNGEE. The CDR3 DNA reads TGTGCCAGCAGCGTGGGTGGCGGGTTTAGGGGGGAGCTGTTTTTT. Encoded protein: CASSVGGGFRGELFF. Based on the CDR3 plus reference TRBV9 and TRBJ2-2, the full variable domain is DSGVTQTPKHLITATGQRVTLRCSPRSGDLSVYWYQQSLDQGLQFLIQYYNGEERAKGNILERFSAQQFPDLHSELNLSSLELGDSALYFCASSVGGGFRGELFFGEGSRLTVL.

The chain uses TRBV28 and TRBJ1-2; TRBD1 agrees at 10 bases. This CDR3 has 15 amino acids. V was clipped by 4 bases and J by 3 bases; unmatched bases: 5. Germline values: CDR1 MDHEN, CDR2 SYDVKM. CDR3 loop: CASSYLGTGDYGYTF. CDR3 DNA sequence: TGTGCCAGCAGTTACCTTGGGACAGGGGACTATGGCTACACCTTC.

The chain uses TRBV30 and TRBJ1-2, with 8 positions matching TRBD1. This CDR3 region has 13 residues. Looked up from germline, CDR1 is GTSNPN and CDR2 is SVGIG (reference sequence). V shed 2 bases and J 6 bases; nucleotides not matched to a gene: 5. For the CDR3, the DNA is TGTGCCTGGAGTTATCAGGGGGCTAATGGCTACACCTTC. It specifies CAWSYQGANGYTF.

The CDR3 protein is CASSLWGAGNIQYF. The CDR3 DNA is TGTGCCAGCAGTTTATGGGGTGCAGGGAACATTCAGTACTTC. V usage is TRBV28 and J usage is TRBJ2-4, with D possibly TRBD1 on 5 matching bases. CDR3 length: 14 amino acids. The ends were cut back, 0 bases at V and 7 bases at J, with 10 bases in the middle. The germline V gene has CDR1 MDHEN and CDR2 SYDVKM.

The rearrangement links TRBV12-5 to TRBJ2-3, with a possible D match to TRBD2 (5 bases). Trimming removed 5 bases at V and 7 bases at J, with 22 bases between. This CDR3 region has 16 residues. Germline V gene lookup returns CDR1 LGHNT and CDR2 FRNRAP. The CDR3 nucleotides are TGTGCTAGTGGTCTTACCACTAGTCCCTTTGAATATACGCAGTATTTT. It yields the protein CASGLTTSPFEYTQYF.

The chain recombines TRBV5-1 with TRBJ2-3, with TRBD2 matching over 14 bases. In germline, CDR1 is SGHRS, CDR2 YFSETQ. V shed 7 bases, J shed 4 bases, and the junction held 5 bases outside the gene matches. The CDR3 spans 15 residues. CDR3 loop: CASQGLAGVADTQYF. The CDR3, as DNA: TGCGCCAGCCAGGGACTAGCGGGAGTTGCAGATACGCAGTATTTT.

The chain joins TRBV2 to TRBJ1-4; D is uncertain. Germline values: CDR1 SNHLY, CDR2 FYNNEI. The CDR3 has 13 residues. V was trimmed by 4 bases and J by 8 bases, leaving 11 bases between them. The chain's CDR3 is CASSVSYWEKLFF. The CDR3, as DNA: TGTGCCAGCAGTGTATCGTACTGGGAAAAACTGTTTTTT.

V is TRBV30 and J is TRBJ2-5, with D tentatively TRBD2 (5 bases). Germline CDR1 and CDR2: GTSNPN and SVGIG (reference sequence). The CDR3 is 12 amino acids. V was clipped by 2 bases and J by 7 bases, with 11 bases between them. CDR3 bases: TGTGCCTGGAGTCCGAAGGCGGGGACCCAGTACTTC. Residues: CAWSPKAGTQYF.

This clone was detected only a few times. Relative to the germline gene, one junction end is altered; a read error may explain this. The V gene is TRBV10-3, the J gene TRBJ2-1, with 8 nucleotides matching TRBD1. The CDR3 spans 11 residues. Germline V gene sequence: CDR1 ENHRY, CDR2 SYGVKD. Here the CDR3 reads CAISDMGQVVF. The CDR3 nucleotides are TGTGCCATCAGTGATATGGGACAGGTCGTCTTC.

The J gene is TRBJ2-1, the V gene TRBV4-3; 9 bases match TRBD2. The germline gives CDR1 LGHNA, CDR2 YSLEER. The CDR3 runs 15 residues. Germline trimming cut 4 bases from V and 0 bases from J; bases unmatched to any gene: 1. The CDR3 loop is CASSLTSGSYNEQFF. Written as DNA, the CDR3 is TGCGCCAGCAGCCTGACTAGCGGCTCCTACAATGAGCAGTTCTTC.

The CDR3 bases are TGTGCCAGCAGTCCCCGGACTAGCGGGAGTATATACGAGCAGTACTTC. As protein: CASSPRTSGSIYEQYF. The J gene is TRBJ2-7, the V gene TRBV27, with TRBD2 matching over 13 bases. The germline gives CDR1 MNHEY, CDR2 SMNVEV (reference sequence). This CDR3 contains 16 residues. Trimming took 5 bases from V and 4 from J; bases not matched to a gene: 8.

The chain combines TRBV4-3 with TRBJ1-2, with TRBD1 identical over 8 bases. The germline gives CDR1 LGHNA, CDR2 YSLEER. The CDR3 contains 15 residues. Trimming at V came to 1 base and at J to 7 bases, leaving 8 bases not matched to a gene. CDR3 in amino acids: CASSQVLAGGLGYTF. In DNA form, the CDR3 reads TGCGCCAGCAGCCAAGTTTTGGCAGGGGGCCTTGGCTACACCTTC.

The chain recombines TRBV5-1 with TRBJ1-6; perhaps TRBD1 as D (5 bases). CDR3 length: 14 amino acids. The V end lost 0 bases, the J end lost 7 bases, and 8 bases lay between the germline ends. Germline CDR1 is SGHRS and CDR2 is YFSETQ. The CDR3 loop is CASSLGQTNSPLHF. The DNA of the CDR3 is TGCGCCAGCAGCTTGGGACAGACAAATTCACCCCTCCACTTT.